This note documents a single T cell receptor (beta chain) sequence. Its antigen remains unidentified. No base quality information exists; no much larger clone differs at one position. The data are from a study of regulatory and conventional T cells in RAG deficiency (TCRdb year 2017). Broadly, across the study: To compare the diversity and composition of the repertoires of Treg, conventional CD4+ and CD8+ T cells between RAG-deficient patients and healthy controls, the study applied high-throughput TCR beta sequencing.

The library was generated by the immunoSEQ multiplex PCR assay. Genomic DNA from the sorted T-cell subsets was used to amplify and sequence rearranged TCR beta chain products. Per the original workflow: Shannon entropy and Simpson indices were used to quantify the repertoire diversity of productive TCR beta rearrangements. To gauge clonal expansion, the frequencies of the 100 most abundant productive TCR beta clonotypes among total reads were added together. The TRB repertoires were scored with a self-reactivity index that is based on amino acid usage at CDR3beta positions 6 and 7. Two-way ANOVA was used for repertoire analyses, and Student t or Mann-Whitney tests were used for flow cytometric analyses. TCRdb stores this immuneACCESS table with in-frame sequences only. Part of the clones is absent; in the studies checked, under half of the shortfall reflects unresolved V genes, and no reason is known for the rest. The V and J calls and the clone size are those of that table, but D and trimming were determined from the DNA. This sample has over 9,500 clones in its table, and 90% to 95% of those were observed once. In total, the top ten clones hold 1.1% of the sample.

CDR1 SGHVS and CDR2 FQNEAQ were looked up in the germline V gene. V and J lose 1 base and 6 bases, and a span of 7 bases separates them. From the cysteine through the phenylalanine, the CDR3 covers 13 amino acids. Just CDR3 DNA is preserved here, 39 bases in frame from base 1. Before genomic DNA was extracted, conventional CD4+ T cells were isolated from blood as CD25-low CD127-high cells. Fewer than ten healthy control donors were used as the comparison group for repertoire analyses. Study-wide findings and limitations: Compared with control T-cell subpopulations, RAG-deficient patients had much lower Shannon entropy and higher Simpson indices. Shorter CDR3 lengths were found in all patient T-cell subsets, and >75% Treg-Tconv repertoire overlap at nucleotide and amino acid level was observed in Omenn syndrome patients. In Omenn syndrome patients, sorted CD25-high CD127-low cells may represent peripherally activated cells rather than bona fide Treg cells. For some subjects, some T-cell subset analyses were not performed. Unique TCR beta sequences from Treg cells were about 100-fold fewer in Omenn syndrome and CID/AS patients than controls, versus around 9.1-fold for other subsets.

A further study also used this sample, focusing on regulatory T cells. Reported in the second study: For the multiplex PCR, 52 forward TRBV primers and 13 reverse TRBJ primers were used, and amplification bias was corrected with both assay-based and computational methods. Restricted unique TRB V-J pairs and skewed V and J gene usage were observed in patient repertoires, most markedly in regulatory T cells. Between CD3G-deficient patients and healthy controls, the study compared T-cell receptor beta repertoires in sorted regulatory T cells, conventional CD4+ T cells and CD8+ T cells. Ficoll density separation was used to isolate peripheral blood mononuclear cells. Rearranged TRB loci were amplified from genomic DNA by multiplex PCR within the immunoSEQ assay. TRB amplicons were sequenced on an Illumina HiSeq platform. Raw sequences were error-filtered and aligned to reference gene sequences by custom algorithms and were subsequently analyzed with the immunoSEQ online tools. The frequencies of productive and nonproductive TRB rearrangements were evaluated among unique sequences as well as among total sequences. For group comparisons, t tests, Mann-Whitney tests or two-way ANOVA were performed in Prism software.

This clonotype was sampled from a human donor in good health. Sequencing was carried out using CD4+ effector T cells sorted from blood. The V gene is TRBV7-8 and the J gene is TRBJ1-5, with an unclear D gene assignment. The DNA sequence is TGTGCCAGCAGCTTAGTTTTGGGTCAGCCCCAGCATTTT. Its translation is CASSLVLGQPQHF.